This TCR beta chain was recovered during a study of blood T cell repertoires in COVID-19. Overall study: The United States, Italy and Spain supplied acute and convalescent COVID-19 samples. Sample material is recorded as cDNA or gDNA derived from T cells, B-cell-depleted T cells, or PBMCs.

Remarks on this clone: This sample also contains other DNA sequences that code for the same CDR3.

CDR1 and CDR2 from the germline V gene are SGHNT and YYREEE (reference sequence). CDR3 length equals 15 residues. Trimming at V came to 0 bases and at J to 0 bases, leaving 2 bases not matched to a gene. In the authors' workflow: For nucleated cells, counts were estimated from reference gene primer amplification. The protocol was immunoSEQ multiplex PCR, while the TCRdb copy is restricted to in-frame clones and leaves out a portion. V and J calls and clone size are as listed in that table; D and trimming were resolved from the DNA. The data contain 120,000 or so clones, approximately 90% of them singletons.

The TCR sequence derives from a woman aged 45 to 65 with acute or convalescent COVID-19. The sequenced sample was peripheral blood. The rearrangement joins TRBV5-4 to TRBJ2-7; the match to TRBD1 covers 8 bases. CDR3 region: CASSLGTGSSYEQYF. The CDR3 DNA reads as TGTGCCAGCAGCTTGGGGACAGGGAGCTCCTACGAGCAGTACTTC.